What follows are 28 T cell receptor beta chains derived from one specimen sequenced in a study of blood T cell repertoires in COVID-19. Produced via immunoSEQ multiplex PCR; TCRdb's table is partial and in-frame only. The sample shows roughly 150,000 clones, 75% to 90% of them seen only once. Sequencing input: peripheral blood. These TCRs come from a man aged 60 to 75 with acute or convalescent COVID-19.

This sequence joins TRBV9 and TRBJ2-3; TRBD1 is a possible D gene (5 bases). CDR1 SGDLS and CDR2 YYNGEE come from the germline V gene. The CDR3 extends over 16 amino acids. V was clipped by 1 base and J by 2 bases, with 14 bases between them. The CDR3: CASSVPAQAPTDTQYF. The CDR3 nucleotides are TGTGCCAGCAGCGTACCCGCACAGGCCCCCACAGATACGCAGTATTTT.

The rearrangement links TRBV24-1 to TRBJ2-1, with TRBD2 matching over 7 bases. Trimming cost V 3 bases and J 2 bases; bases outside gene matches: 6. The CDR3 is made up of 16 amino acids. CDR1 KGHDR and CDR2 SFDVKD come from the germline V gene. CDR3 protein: CATSDRQGGPYNEQFF. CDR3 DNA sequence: TGTGCCACCAGTGATCGGCAGGGAGGGCCCTACAATGAGCAGTTCTTC.

The CDR3, as DNA: TGTGCCAGCAGCACATCCTACGAGCAGTACTTC. It codes for CASSTSYEQYF. J is TRBJ2-7 and V is TRBV13; D gene ambiguous. The CDR3 runs to 11 residues. Germline assignment: CDR1 PRHDT and CDR2 FYEKMQ (reference sequence). The V end was cut by 5 bases, the J end by 1 base, with 3 bases between.

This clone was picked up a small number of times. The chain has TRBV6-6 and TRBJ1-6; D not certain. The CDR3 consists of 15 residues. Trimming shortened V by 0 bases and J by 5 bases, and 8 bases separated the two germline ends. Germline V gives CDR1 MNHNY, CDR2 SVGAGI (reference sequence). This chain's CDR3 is CASSYSVLDNSPLHF. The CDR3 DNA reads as TGTGCCAGCAGTTACTCGGTACTAGATAATTCACCCCTCCACTTT.

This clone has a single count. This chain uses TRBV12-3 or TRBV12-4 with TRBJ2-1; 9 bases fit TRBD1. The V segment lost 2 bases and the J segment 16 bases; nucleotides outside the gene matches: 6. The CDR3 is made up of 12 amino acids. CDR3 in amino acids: CASSLQGQGSFF. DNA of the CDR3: TGTGCCAGCAGTTTACAGGGACAGGGTTCATTCTTC.

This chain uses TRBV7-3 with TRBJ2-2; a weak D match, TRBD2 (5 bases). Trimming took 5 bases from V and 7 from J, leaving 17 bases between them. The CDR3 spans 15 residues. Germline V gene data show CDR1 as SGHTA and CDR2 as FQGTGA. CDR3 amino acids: CASSPSRSGNGELFF. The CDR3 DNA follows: TGTGCCAGCAGCCCCTCCCGTTCGGGAAACGGGGAGCTGTTTTTT.

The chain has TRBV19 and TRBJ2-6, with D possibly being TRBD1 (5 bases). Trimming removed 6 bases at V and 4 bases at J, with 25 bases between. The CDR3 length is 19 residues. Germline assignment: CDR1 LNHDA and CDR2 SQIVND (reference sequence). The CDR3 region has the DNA TGTGCCAGTAGCGATGACTGGTGGACAAGGGTCTCCGGGGCCAACGTCCTGACTTTC. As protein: CASSDDWWTRVSGANVLTF.

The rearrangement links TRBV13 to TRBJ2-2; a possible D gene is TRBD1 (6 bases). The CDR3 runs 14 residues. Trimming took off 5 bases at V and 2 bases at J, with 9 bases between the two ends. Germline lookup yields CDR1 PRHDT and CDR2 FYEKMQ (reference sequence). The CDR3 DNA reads TGTGCCAGCAGCCGGGACACCAACACCGGGGAGCTGTTTTTT. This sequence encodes CASSRDTNTGELFF. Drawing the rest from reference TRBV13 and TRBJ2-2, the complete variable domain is AAGVIQSPRHLIKEKRETATLKCYPIPRHDTVYWYQQGPGQDPQFLISFYEKMQSDKGSIPDRFSAQQFSDYHSELNMSSLELGDSALYFCASSRDTNTGELFFGEGSRLTVL.

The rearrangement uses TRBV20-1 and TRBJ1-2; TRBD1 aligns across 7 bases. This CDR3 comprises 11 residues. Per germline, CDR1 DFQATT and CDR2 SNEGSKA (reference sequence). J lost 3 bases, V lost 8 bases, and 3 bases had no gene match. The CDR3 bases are TGCAGTCATCAGGGGGACTATGGCTACACCTTC. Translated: CSHQGDYGYTF.

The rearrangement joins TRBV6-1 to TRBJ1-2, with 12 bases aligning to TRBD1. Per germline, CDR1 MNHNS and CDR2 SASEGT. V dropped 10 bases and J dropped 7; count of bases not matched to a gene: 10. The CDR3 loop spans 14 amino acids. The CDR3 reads CATTRGQGARGYTF. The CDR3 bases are TGTGCCACCACCAGGGGACAGGGGGCGCGTGGCTACACCTTC.

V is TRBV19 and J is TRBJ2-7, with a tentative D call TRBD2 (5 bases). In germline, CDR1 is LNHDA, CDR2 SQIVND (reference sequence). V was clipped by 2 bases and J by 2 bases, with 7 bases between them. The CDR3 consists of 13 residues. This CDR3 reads CASSINGAYEQYF. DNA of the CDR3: TGTGCCAGTAGTATAAACGGGGCCTACGAGCAGTACTTC.

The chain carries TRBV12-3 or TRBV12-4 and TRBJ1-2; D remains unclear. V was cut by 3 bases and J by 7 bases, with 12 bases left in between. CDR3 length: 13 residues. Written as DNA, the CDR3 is TGTGCCAGCAGTTTGGCGCGGGAGGGTGGCTACACCTTC. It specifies CASSLAREGGYTF.

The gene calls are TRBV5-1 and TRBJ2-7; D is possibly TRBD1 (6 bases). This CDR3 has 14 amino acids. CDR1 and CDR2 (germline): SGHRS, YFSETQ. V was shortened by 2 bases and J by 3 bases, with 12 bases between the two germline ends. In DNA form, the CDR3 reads TGCGCCAGCAGCTTCACAGGGCAGGGCTACGAGCAGTACTTC. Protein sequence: CASSFTGQGYEQYF. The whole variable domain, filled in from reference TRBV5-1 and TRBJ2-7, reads KAGVTQTPRYLIKTRGQQVTLSCSPISGHRSVSWYQQTPGQGLQFLFEYFSETQRNKGNFPGRFSGRQFSNSRSEMNVSTLELGDSALYLCASSFTGQGYEQYFGPGTRLTVT.

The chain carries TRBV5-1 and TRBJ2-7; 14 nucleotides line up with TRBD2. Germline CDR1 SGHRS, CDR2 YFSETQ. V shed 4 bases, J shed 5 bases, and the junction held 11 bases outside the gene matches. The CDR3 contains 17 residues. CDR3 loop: CASSAGTSGRGSHEQYF. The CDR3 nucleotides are TGCGCCAGCAGCGCCGGGACTAGCGGGAGAGGAAGTCACGAGCAGTACTTC.

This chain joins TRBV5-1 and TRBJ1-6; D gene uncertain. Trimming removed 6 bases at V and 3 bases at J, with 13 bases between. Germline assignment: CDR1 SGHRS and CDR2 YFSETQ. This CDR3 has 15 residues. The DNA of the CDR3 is TGCGCCAGCACCGAAGGCGGAATCTATAATTCACCCCTCCACTTT. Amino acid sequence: CASTEGGIYNSPLHF.

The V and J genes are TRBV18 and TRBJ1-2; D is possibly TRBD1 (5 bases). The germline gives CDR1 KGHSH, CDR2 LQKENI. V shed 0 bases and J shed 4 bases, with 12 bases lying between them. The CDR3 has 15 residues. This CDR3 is CASSPPGGETYGYTF. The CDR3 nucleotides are TGTGCCAGCTCACCACCGGGGGGAGAGACCTATGGCTACACCTTC.

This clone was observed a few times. The CDR3 region has the DNA TGTGCCAGCAGCTTACGACAGGGGGCTGGGGATCAGCCCCAGCATTTT. Translated, it gives CASSLRQGAGDQPQHF. This sequence joins TRBV7-2 and TRBJ1-5; 10 bases align to TRBD1. The CDR3 is made up of 16 amino acids. CDR1 and CDR2 (germline): SGHTA, FQGNSA. Unmatched junction bases numbered 6, after V lost 2 bases and J lost 5 bases.

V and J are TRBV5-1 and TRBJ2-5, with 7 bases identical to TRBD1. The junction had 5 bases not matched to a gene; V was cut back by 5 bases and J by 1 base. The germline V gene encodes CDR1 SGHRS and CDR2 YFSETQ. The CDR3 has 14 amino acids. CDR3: CASRVGQPQETQYF. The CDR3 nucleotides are TGCGCCAGCAGGGTGGGACAGCCCCAAGAGACCCAGTACTTC.

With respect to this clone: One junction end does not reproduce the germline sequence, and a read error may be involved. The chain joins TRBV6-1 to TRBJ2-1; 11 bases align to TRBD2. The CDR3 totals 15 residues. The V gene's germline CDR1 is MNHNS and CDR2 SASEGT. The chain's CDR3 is CASSEGLAGYNEQFF. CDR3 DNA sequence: TGTGCCAGCAGCGAAGGACTAGCGGGTTACAATGAGCAGTTCTTC.

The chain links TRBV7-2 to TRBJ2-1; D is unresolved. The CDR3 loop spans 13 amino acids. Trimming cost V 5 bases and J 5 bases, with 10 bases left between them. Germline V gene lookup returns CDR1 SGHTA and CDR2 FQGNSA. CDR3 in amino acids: CASSPLLNNEQFF. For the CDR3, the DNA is TGTGCCAGCAGCCCCCTTCTAAACAATGAGCAGTTCTTC.

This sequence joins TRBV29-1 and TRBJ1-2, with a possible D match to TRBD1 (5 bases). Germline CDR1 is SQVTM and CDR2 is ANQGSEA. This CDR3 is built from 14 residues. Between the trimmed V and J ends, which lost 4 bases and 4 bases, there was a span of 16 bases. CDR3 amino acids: CSVVSGLSPYGYTF. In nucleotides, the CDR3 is TGCAGCGTTGTTTCGGGACTTTCGCCCTATGGCTACACCTTC.

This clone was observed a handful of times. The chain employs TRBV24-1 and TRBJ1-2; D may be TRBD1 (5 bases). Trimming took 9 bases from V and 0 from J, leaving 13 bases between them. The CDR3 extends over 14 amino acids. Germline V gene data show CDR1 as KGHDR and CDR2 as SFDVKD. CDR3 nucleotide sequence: TGTGCCACCCGCGGGGGACTGGCTAACTATGGCTACACCTTC. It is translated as CATRGGLANYGYTF.

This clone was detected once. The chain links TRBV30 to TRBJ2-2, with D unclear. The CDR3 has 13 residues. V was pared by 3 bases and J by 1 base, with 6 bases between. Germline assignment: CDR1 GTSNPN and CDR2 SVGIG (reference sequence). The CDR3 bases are TGTGCCTGGAGGGCCTTGAACACCGGGGAGCTGTTTTTT. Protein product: CAWRALNTGELFF.

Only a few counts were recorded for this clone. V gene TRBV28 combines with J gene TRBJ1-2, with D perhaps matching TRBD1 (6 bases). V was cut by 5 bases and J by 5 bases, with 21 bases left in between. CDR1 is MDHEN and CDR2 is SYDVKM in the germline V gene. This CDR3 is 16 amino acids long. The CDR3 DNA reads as TGTGCCAGCAGTCCAGGTTCTGGGACATCGGCTTATGGCTACACCTTC. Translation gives CASSPGSGTSAYGYTF.

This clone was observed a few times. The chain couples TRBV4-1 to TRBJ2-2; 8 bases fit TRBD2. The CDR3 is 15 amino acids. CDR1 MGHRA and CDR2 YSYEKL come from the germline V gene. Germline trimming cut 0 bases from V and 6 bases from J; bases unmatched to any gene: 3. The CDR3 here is CASSQEARGAGELFF. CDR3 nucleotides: TGCGCCAGCAGCCAAGAGGCGCGGGGGGCCGGGGAGCTGTTTTTT.

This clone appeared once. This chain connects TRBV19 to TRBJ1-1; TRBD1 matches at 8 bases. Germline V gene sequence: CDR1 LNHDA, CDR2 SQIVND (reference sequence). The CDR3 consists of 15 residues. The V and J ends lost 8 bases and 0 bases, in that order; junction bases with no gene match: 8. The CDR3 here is CASYGQGSMNTEAFF. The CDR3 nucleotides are TGTGCCAGTTATGGACAGGGTTCTATGAACACTGAAGCTTTCTTT.

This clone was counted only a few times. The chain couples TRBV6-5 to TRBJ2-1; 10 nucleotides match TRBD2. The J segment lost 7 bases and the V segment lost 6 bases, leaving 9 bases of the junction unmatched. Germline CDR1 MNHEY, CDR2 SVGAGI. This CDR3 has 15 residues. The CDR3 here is CASRAGTSVINEQFF. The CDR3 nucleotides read TGTGCCAGCAGAGCCGGGACTAGCGTTATAAATGAGCAGTTCTTC.

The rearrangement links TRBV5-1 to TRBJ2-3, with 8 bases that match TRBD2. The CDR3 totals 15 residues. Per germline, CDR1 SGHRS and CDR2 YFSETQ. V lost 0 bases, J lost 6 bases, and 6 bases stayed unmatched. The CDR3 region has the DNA TGCGCCAGCAGCTTGGACGGGGGGGCCGCGGATACGCAGTATTTT. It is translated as CASSLDGGAADTQYF. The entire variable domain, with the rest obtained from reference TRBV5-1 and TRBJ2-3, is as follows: KAGVTQTPRYLIKTRGQQVTLSCSPISGHRSVSWYQQTPGQGLQFLFEYFSETQRNKGNFPGRFSGRQFSNSRSEMNVSTLELGDSALYLCASSLDGGAADTQYFGPGTRLTVL.